These T cell receptor beta chains were read from a single sample in a study of T-cell reconstitution after alpha-beta-depleted transplantation in children. TCRdb reprocessed the PCR reads with MiXCR, giving one entry per CDR3 protein. Of 120,000 to 150,000 distinct CDR3 sequences listed, more than 8% are singletons. This specimen was PBMCs, mostly from graft donor cells, taken 180 days after TCRalphabeta/CD19-depleted stem cell transplant. The receptors shown here come from a female patient between 2 and 15 years old who had a stem cell transplant for congenital amegakaryocytic thrombocytopenia, so the T cells may come from the graft donor. CDR3s include the opening cysteine and the closing phenylalanine or tryptophan. The D gene is left open where the match is weak. Part of the rows lack a size; the others show once, few, many or a class for expanded clones.

d_call: TRBD1; v_call: TRBV6-5; j_call: TRBJ2-7; clone_size: few; cdr3_aa: CASSSTRGSYEQYF; cdr3_nt: TGTGCCAGCAGTTCCACCAGGGGGAGCTACGAGCAGTACTTC
d_call: TRBD2; v_call: TRBV20-1; j_call: TRBJ2-7; clone_size: few; cdr3_aa: CSARGSGGYEQYF; cdr3_nt: TGCAGTGCTAGAGGTAGCGGGGGCTACGAGCAGTACTTC
d_call: TRBD1; v_call: TRBV28; j_call: TRBJ2-5; clone_size: many; cdr3_aa: CASSSDRGDETQYF; cdr3_nt: TGTGCCAGCAGTTCGGACAGGGGGGATGAGACCCAGTACTTC
d_call: .; v_call: TRBV25-1; j_call: TRBJ1-3; clone_size: .; cdr3_aa: CASNIYQGRAWDPQGRGNTIYF; cdr3_nt: TGTGCCAGTAACATCTACCAGGGCCGGGCCTGGGACCCCCAGGGGAGAGGAAACACCATATATTTT
d_call: .; v_call: TRBV6-1; j_call: TRBJ2-3; clone_size: .; cdr3_aa: CASSPTRMGDTQYF; cdr3_nt: TGTGCCAGCAGCCCCACTAGGATGGGCGATACGCAGTATTTT
d_call: TRBD1; v_call: TRBV28; j_call: TRBJ2-3; clone_size: many; cdr3_aa: CASSFGGTGTDTQYF; cdr3_nt: TGTGCCAGCAGTTTTGGCGGGACAGGGACAGATACGCAGTATTTT
d_call: .; v_call: TRBV25-1; j_call: TRBJ1-1; clone_size: few; cdr3_aa: CASRGLLGTEAFF; cdr3_nt: TGTGCCAGCAGGGGTCTCCTTGGGACTGAAGCTTTCTTT
d_call: TRBD2; v_call: TRBV5-1; j_call: TRBJ2-1; clone_size: many; cdr3_aa: CASSPTGTRGYNEQFF; cdr3_nt: TGCGCCAGCAGCCCGACCGGGACTAGAGGTTACAATGAGCAGTTCTTC
d_call: TRBD1; v_call: TRBV29-1; j_call: TRBJ2-2; clone_size: many; cdr3_aa: CSVSSTGSGELFF; cdr3_nt: TGCAGCGTCTCATCGACAGGGTCCGGGGAGCTGTTTTTT
d_call: .; v_call: TRBV7-3; j_call: TRBJ1-1; clone_size: many; cdr3_aa: CASSLTFDTEAFF; cdr3_nt: TGTGCCAGCAGCTTAACGTTCGACACTGAAGCTTTCTTT
d_call: .; v_call: TRBV19; j_call: TRBJ2-3; clone_size: few; cdr3_aa: CASSDTFADTQYF; cdr3_nt: TGTGCCAGTAGCGACACTTTCGCAGATACGCAGTATTTT
d_call: .; v_call: TRBV4-2; j_call: TRBJ2-7; clone_size: many; cdr3_aa: CASSQRPGASYEQYF; cdr3_nt: TGTGCCAGCAGCCAACGGCCAGGGGCCTCCTACGAGCAGTACTTC
d_call: .; v_call: TRBV15; j_call: TRBJ2-5; clone_size: many; cdr3_aa: CATSRVGRVGPQYF; cdr3_nt: TGTGCCACCAGCAGAGTTGGCCGGGTAGGACCCCAGTACTTC
d_call: .; v_call: TRBV6-2/TRBV6-3; j_call: TRBJ1-5; clone_size: many; cdr3_aa: CASRTRRTAQGQPQHF; cdr3_nt: TGTGCCAGCCGTACTCGAAGGACAGCTCAGGGTCAGCCCCAGCATTTT
d_call: TRBD1; v_call: TRBV19; j_call: TRBJ1-3; clone_size: .; cdr3_aa: CASSITGGSENTIYF; cdr3_nt: TGTGCCAGTAGCATTACAGGGGGCAGCGAAAACACCATATATTTT
d_call: .; v_call: TRBV12-3/TRBV12-4; j_call: TRBJ2-7; clone_size: many; cdr3_aa: CASSAPTSYEQYF; cdr3_nt: TGTGCCAGCAGTGCCCCGACAAGTTACGAGCAGTACTTC
d_call: .; v_call: TRBV5-1; j_call: TRBJ2-2; clone_size: many; cdr3_aa: CASSLFAVGPDTGELFF; cdr3_nt: TGCGCCAGCAGCTTGTTTGCTGTGGGACCAGACACCGGGGAGCTGTTTTTT
d_call: TRBD2; v_call: TRBV20-1; j_call: TRBJ2-1; clone_size: few; cdr3_aa: CSARDYGSPNNEQFF; cdr3_nt: TGCAGTGCACGGGACTACGGCAGCCCAAACAATGAGCAGTTCTTC
d_call: .; v_call: TRBV3-1; j_call: TRBJ1-2; clone_size: many; cdr3_aa: CASSQASDRTTGHGYTF; cdr3_nt: TGTGCCAGCAGCCAAGCAAGTGACAGGACCACCGGACATGGCTACACCTTC
d_call: .; v_call: TRBV19; j_call: TRBJ1-5; clone_size: few; cdr3_aa: CASSIGRGVSNQPQHF; cdr3_nt: TGTGCCAGTAGTATAGGGCGTGGGGTTAGCAATCAGCCCCAGCATTTT
d_call: TRBD1; v_call: TRBV5-1; j_call: TRBJ2-3; clone_size: .; cdr3_aa: CASSLTGVTDTQYF; cdr3_nt: TGCGCCAGCAGCTTGACAGGGGTCACAGATACGCAGTATTTT
d_call: .; v_call: TRBV7-9; j_call: TRBJ1-2; clone_size: many; cdr3_aa: CASSPTANYGYTF; cdr3_nt: TGTGCCAGCAGCCCGACAGCTAACTATGGCTACACCTTC
d_call: .; v_call: TRBV12-3/TRBV12-4; j_call: TRBJ2-2; clone_size: many; cdr3_aa: CASSLDKGVGTGELFF; cdr3_nt: TGTGCCAGCAGTTTAGATAAAGGGGTCGGCACCGGGGAGCTGTTTTTT
d_call: TRBD1; v_call: TRBV7-9; j_call: TRBJ1-5; clone_size: many; cdr3_aa: CASSSTGGGQPQHF; cdr3_nt: TGTGCCAGCAGCTCCACAGGGGGGGGTCAGCCCCAGCATTTT
d_call: TRBD2; v_call: TRBV28; j_call: TRBJ2-3; clone_size: many; cdr3_aa: CASSWGGSSYSDTQYF; cdr3_nt: TGTGCCAGCTCCTGGGGCGGGAGTTCGTATTCAGATACGCAGTATTTT
d_call: TRBD1; v_call: TRBV6-1; j_call: TRBJ1-1; clone_size: .; cdr3_aa: CASSRGTVVTMNTEAFF; cdr3_nt: TGTGCCAGCAGCCGAGGGACAGTTGTGACGATGAACACTGAAGCTTTCTTT
d_call: .; v_call: TRBV20-1; j_call: TRBJ1-6; clone_size: .; cdr3_aa: CSARGRNSPLHF; cdr3_nt: TGCAGTGCTAGGGGTCGTAATTCACCCCTCCACTTT
d_call: TRBD1; v_call: TRBV29-1; j_call: TRBJ2-6; clone_size: many; cdr3_aa: CSVRTGGGKANVLTF; cdr3_nt: TGCAGCGTTAGGACAGGGGGCGGGAAGGCCAACGTCCTGACTTTC
d_call: TRBD1; v_call: TRBV12-5; j_call: TRBJ2-3; clone_size: many; cdr3_aa: CASGPGTGGRDTQYF; cdr3_nt: TGTGCTAGTGGCCCAGGGACAGGCGGCCGGGATACGCAGTATTTT
d_call: TRBD2; v_call: TRBV4-1; j_call: TRBJ2-1; clone_size: .; cdr3_aa: CASSSDSGGPLFPAGGWNEQFF; cdr3_nt: TGCGCCAGCAGCTCTGACAGTGGCGGACCCCTCTTCCCAGCGGGGGGGTGGAATGAGCAGTTCTTC
d_call: .; v_call: TRBV5-5; j_call: TRBJ1-1; clone_size: many; cdr3_aa: CASSLVRGSAEAFF; cdr3_nt: TGTGCCAGCAGCTTGGTTCGGGGCAGCGCTGAAGCTTTCTTT
d_call: TRBD1; v_call: TRBV12-3/TRBV12-4; j_call: TRBJ2-7; clone_size: few; cdr3_aa: CASSLAQGVSYEQYF; cdr3_nt: TGTGCCAGCAGTTTAGCGCAGGGGGTCTCCTACGAGCAGTACTTC
d_call: .; v_call: TRBV7-9; j_call: TRBJ2-7; clone_size: many; cdr3_aa: CASSLVGNRGGEQYF; cdr3_nt: TGTGCCAGCAGCTTAGTTGGCAACAGGGGAGGCGAGCAGTACTTC
d_call: TRBD1; v_call: TRBV20-1; j_call: TRBJ2-7; clone_size: many; cdr3_aa: CSASRQGIVFEQYF; cdr3_nt: TGCAGTGCTAGCCGACAGGGTATCGTCTTCGAGCAGTACTTC
d_call: TRBD2; v_call: TRBV27; j_call: TRBJ2-1; clone_size: many; cdr3_aa: CASSLWASGSYNEQFF; cdr3_nt: TGTGCCAGCAGTTTATGGGCTAGCGGGAGCTACAATGAGCAGTTCTTC
d_call: .; v_call: TRBV12-3/TRBV12-4; j_call: TRBJ2-5; clone_size: many; cdr3_aa: CASSARERQETQYF; cdr3_nt: TGTGCCAGCAGTGCCCGGGAGCGCCAAGAGACCCAGTACTTC
d_call: .; v_call: TRBV4-1; j_call: TRBJ2-5; clone_size: many; cdr3_aa: CASSLWGTQETQYF; cdr3_nt: TGCGCCAGCAGCCTGTGGGGGACCCAAGAGACCCAGTACTTC
d_call: .; v_call: TRBV19; j_call: TRBJ1-1; clone_size: many; cdr3_aa: CASSPGTFSGNTEAFF; cdr3_nt: TGTGCCAGTAGTCCCGGGACATTCTCAGGGAACACTGAAGCTTTCTTT
d_call: .; v_call: TRBV7-9; j_call: TRBJ2-3; clone_size: few; cdr3_aa: CASSLVLGGAPDTQYF; cdr3_nt: TGTGCCAGCAGCTTAGTACTGGGGGGGGCACCCGATACGCAGTATTTT
d_call: .; v_call: TRBV10-3; j_call: TRBJ2-1; clone_size: .; cdr3_aa: CPISDSSLGKYTEQFF; cdr3_nt: TGTCCCATCAGTGATTCCTCCCTTGGTAAATACACTGAGCAGTTCTTC
d_call: .; v_call: TRBV7-8; j_call: TRBJ2-5; clone_size: many; cdr3_aa: CASSWRLKETQYF; cdr3_nt: TGTGCCAGCAGCTGGCGATTAAAAGAGACCCAGTACTTC
d_call: .; v_call: TRBV6-1; j_call: TRBJ2-5; clone_size: many; cdr3_aa: CASSEFRRETQYF; cdr3_nt: TGTGCCAGCAGTGAATTTCGACGGGAGACCCAGTACTTC
d_call: .; v_call: TRBV5-1; j_call: TRBJ1-6; clone_size: few; cdr3_aa: CASSPVVPGQSSYNSPLHF; cdr3_nt: TGCGCCAGCAGCCCCGTCGTTCCTGGACAGAGCTCCTATAATTCACCCCTCCACTTT
d_call: .; v_call: TRBV29-1; j_call: TRBJ2-4; clone_size: .; cdr3_aa: CSATPDLAKNIQYF; cdr3_nt: TGCAGCGCCACTCCGGATCTAGCCAAAAACATTCAGTACTTC
d_call: .; v_call: TRBV4-1; j_call: TRBJ2-7; clone_size: .; cdr3_aa: CASSQAWQGYEQYF; cdr3_nt: TGCGCCAGCAGCCAAGCTTGGCAGGGCTACGAGCAGTACTTC
d_call: .; v_call: TRBV11-2; j_call: TRBJ2-7; clone_size: many; cdr3_aa: CASSLTLISDYEQYF; cdr3_nt: TGTGCCAGCAGCTTAACCCTGATTAGTGACTACGAGCAGTACTTC
d_call: TRBD2; v_call: TRBV7-4; j_call: TRBJ2-7; clone_size: .; cdr3_aa: CASNLIPTSGNSYEQYF; cdr3_nt: TGTGCCAGCAACTTAATTCCGACTAGCGGGAACTCCTACGAGCAGTACTTC
d_call: .; v_call: TRBV7-8; j_call: TRBJ2-7; clone_size: many; cdr3_aa: CASSLLQPGNEQYF; cdr3_nt: TGTGCCAGCAGCTTACTTCAGCCTGGGAACGAGCAGTACTTC
d_call: TRBD1; v_call: TRBV12-3/TRBV12-4; j_call: TRBJ1-5; clone_size: many; cdr3_aa: CASRPGQGYQPQHF; cdr3_nt: TGTGCCAGCAGACCGGGACAGGGCTATCAGCCCCAGCATTTT
d_call: .; v_call: TRBV18; j_call: TRBJ2-5; clone_size: many; cdr3_aa: CASSTIQLGRETQYF; cdr3_nt: TGTGCCAGCTCAACCATTCAGTTAGGGAGGGAGACCCAGTACTTC
d_call: TRBD1; v_call: TRBV5-1; j_call: TRBJ1-4; clone_size: many; cdr3_aa: CASSLLPGQGEKLFF; cdr3_nt: TGCGCCAGCAGCCTACTACCGGGACAGGGAGAAAAACTGTTTTTT
d_call: TRBD2; v_call: TRBV5-1; j_call: TRBJ2-3; clone_size: many; cdr3_aa: CASSLETSGSSPQYF; cdr3_nt: TGCGCCAGCAGCTTGGAGACTAGCGGGAGCTCCCCGCAGTATTTT